The TCR beta chain described here comes from a study of T cell responses to AZD1222 COVID-19 vaccine. V dropped 6 bases and J dropped 5 bases, with 14 bases sitting between them. The CDR3 contains 14 residues. The germline V gene encodes CDR1 KGHSH and CDR2 LQKENI. This table comes from immunoSEQ multiplex PCR, and its TCRdb copy is limited to in-frame clones, with some not included. Of about 180,000 clones listed, more than 80% are singletons. This rearrangement joins TRBV18 to TRBJ1-5, with D possibly matching TRBD1 (5 bases). The clonotype was recovered from an adult who received the MenACWY meningococcal vaccine as a control. This sample comprised peripheral blood, obtained 28 days after the second dose of the MenACWY control vaccine. CDR3 DNA sequence: TGTGCCAGCTCGCGGGGCATTATTGATCAGCCCCAGCATTTT. The encoded protein is CASSRGIIDQPQHF.